The 20 T cell receptor beta chains reported below all come from one sample, sequenced in a study of blood T cell repertoires in COVID-19. The repertoire was sequenced with immunoSEQ multiplex PCR; TCRdb's copy has only in-frame clones and lacks some. The table includes approximately 54,000 clones, 90% to 95% detected once. Input material: peripheral blood. These receptors were collected from a man aged 50 to 59 with acute or convalescent COVID-19.

The genes are TRBV19 and TRBJ1-6; no clear D gene. The germline V and J ends were trimmed by 3 bases and 3 bases, with 9 bases remaining between them. The CDR3 is made up of 15 amino acids. Looked up from germline, CDR1 is LNHDA and CDR2 is SQIVND (reference sequence). The CDR3 DNA is TGTGCCAGTAGTATGGCCGCCAGCTATAATTCACCCCTCCACTTT. Translation gives CASSMAASYNSPLHF.

This chain links TRBV5-1 with TRBJ1-5; no clear D. Germline V gives CDR1 SGHRS, CDR2 YFSETQ. Trimming stripped 0 bases from V and 1 base from J, with 5 bases between. The CDR3 consists of 14 residues. The CDR3 nucleotides are TGCGCCAGCAGCTTGGACAGCAGCAATCAGCCCCAGCATTTT. This translates into CASSLDSSNQPQHF.

The chain joins TRBV7-9 to TRBJ2-1; D not certain. Trimming shortened V by 0 bases and J by 0 bases, and 6 bases separated the two germline ends. The CDR3 extends over 15 amino acids. Germline V gene data show CDR1 as SEHNR and CDR2 as FQNEAQ (reference sequence). CDR3: CASSLARSSYNEQFF. As DNA, the CDR3 is TGTGCCAGCAGCTTAGCTAGGAGCTCCTACAATGAGCAGTTCTTC.

CDR3 nucleotides: TGTGCCATCAGTGAAGACAGGGGATACACAGATACGCAGTATTTT. This codes for CAISEDRGYTDTQYF. V is TRBV10-3 and J is TRBJ2-3; 8 nucleotides match TRBD1. The trim removed 3 bases at V and 2 bases at J, leaving 4 bases unmatched. This CDR3 is 15 amino acids long. Looked up from germline, CDR1 is ENHRY and CDR2 is SYGVKD.

The chain is built from TRBV7-8 and TRBJ1-2; D not resolved. This CDR3 comprises 13 residues. Germline CDR1 SGHVS, CDR2 FQNEAQ. V lost 5 bases to trimming and J lost 4 bases, with 11 bases between them. CDR3 sequence reads: CASSAPGSYGYTF. The CDR3 DNA sequence: TGTGCCAGCAGCGCCCCCGGGAGCTATGGCTACACCTTC.

This chain joins TRBV3-1 (or the pseudogene TRBV3-2) and TRBJ2-3; perhaps TRBD2 as D (5 bases). The CDR3 runs to 18 residues. Germline CDR1 is LGHDT and CDR2 is YNNKEL (reference sequence). Deletions cut 0 bases from V and 2 bases from J, with 18 bases between. CDR3 nucleotide sequence: TGTGCCAGCAGCCAAGAAAGGTCAGCGGCCCCTTACACAGATACGCAGTATTTT. As protein: CASSQERSAAPYTDTQYF.

This chain connects TRBV10-3 to TRBJ1-2, with D perhaps matching TRBD1 (5 bases). The CDR3 length is 13 residues. Trimming took 2 bases from V and 4 from J, leaving 8 bases between them. Germline loops: CDR1 ENHRY, CDR2 SYGVKD. The CDR3 region has the DNA TGTGCCATCAGTGAGCAGGGCCCCTATGGCTACACCTTC. Residues: CAISEQGPYGYTF.

The chain recombines TRBV6-4 with TRBJ2-3; D may be TRBD1 (6 bases). Germline V CDR1 and CDR2: MRHNA, SNTAGT. The CDR3 has 18 residues. With 5 bases removed from V and 0 bases from J, the gap between germline ends came to 21 bases. The CDR3 reads CASSPRSMGAGSTDTQYF. In DNA, the CDR3 is TGTGCCAGCAGTCCCCGAAGTATGGGGGCCGGTAGCACAGATACGCAGTATTTT.

This rearrangement joins TRBV5-3 to TRBJ2-1, with D perhaps TRBD2 (5 bases). TRBV5-3 is treated as an ORF (open reading frame) with a function not yet certain. The V gene lost 0 bases and the J gene lost 0 bases, with 10 bases spanning the gap. CDR3 size: 16 residues. The CDR3 DNA follows: TGTGCCAGAAGCTTGGCTCGGGGTAGCTCCTACAATGAGCAGTTCTTC. Its protein is CARSLARGSSYNEQFF.

This clone was found once. The gene calls are TRBV28 and TRBJ1-3, with D hard to call. With 5 bases removed from V and 4 bases from J, the gap between germline ends came to 21 bases. CDR3 length: 17 amino acids. CDR1 is MDHEN and CDR2 is SYDVKM in the germline V gene. In nucleotides, the CDR3 is TGTGCCAGCAGTCCCGTTGAAGGGAGAATAGTCGGAAACACCATATATTTT. Encoded protein: CASSPVEGRIVGNTIYF. The full variable domain, with the rest looked up from reference TRBV28 and TRBJ1-3, is DVKVTQSSRYLVKRTGEKVFLECVQDMDHENMFWYRQDPGLGLRLIYFSYDVKMKEKGDIPEGYSVSREKKERFSLILESASTNQTSMYLCASSPVEGRIVGNTIYFGEGSWLTVV.

In DNA form, the CDR3 reads TGTGCCAGCAGCCAAGGGTGGTCGGGAACAGATACGCAGTATTTT. Encoded protein: CASSQGWSGTDTQYF. The genes are TRBV3-1 (or the pseudogene TRBV3-2) and TRBJ2-3, with D possibly matching TRBD2 (5 bases). This CDR3 spans 15 amino acids. Looked up from germline, CDR1 is LGHDT and CDR2 is YNNKEL (reference sequence). V was clipped by 1 base and J by 3 bases, with 11 bases between them.

The chain is built from TRBV5-6 and TRBJ1-2; 9 bases fit TRBD1. The CDR3 contains 14 residues. V gave up 4 bases and J gave up 3 bases; unmatched junction bases: 4. Per the germline V gene, CDR1 is SGHDT and CDR2 is YYEEEE. The CDR3 nucleotides read TGTGCCAGCAGCCCGACAGGGGGTTACTATGGCTACACCTTC. Protein: CASSPTGGYYGYTF.

The chain has TRBV24-1 and TRBJ1-2; D remains ambiguous. Germline V gene lookup returns CDR1 KGHDR and CDR2 SFDVKD. Deletions cut 1 base from V and 3 bases from J, with 8 bases between. The CDR3 contains 14 residues. The CDR3 loop reads CATSDFELDYGYTF. CDR3 DNA: TGTGCCACCAGTGATTTCGAGCTGGACTATGGCTACACCTTC.

The chain carries TRBV19 and TRBJ1-1; tentative D call: TRBD1 (6 bases). Trimming took off 1 base at V and 11 bases at J, with 11 bases between the two ends. This CDR3 is built from 12 residues. The germline gives CDR1 LNHDA, CDR2 SQIVND (reference sequence). CDR3 DNA sequence: TGTGCCAGTAGTATAGGTGGGGGCGGCGCTTTCTTT. It is translated as CASSIGGGGAFF. Using reference TRBV19 and TRBJ1-1 for the parts outside the CDR3, the full variable domain is DGGITQSPKYLFRKEGQNVTLSCEQNLNHDAMYWYRQDPGQGLRLIYYSQIVNDFQKGDIAEGYSVSREKKESFPLTVTSAQKNPTAFYLCASSIGGGGAFFGQGTRLTVV.

This clone was observed once. The chain couples TRBV7-6 to TRBJ1-2, with no clear D. V dropped 5 bases and J dropped 5 bases, with 21 bases sitting between them. The CDR3 runs to 16 residues. Per the germline V gene, CDR1 is SGHVS and CDR2 is FNYEAQ. The chain's CDR3 is CASSVPHSPQVYGYTF. CDR3 nucleotide sequence: TGTGCCAGCAGCGTACCACATAGTCCCCAGGTTTATGGCTACACCTTC. The full variable domain, rest sourced from reference TRBV7-6 and TRBJ1-2, is GAGVSQSPRYKVTKRGQDVALRCDPISGHVSLYWYRQALGQGPEFLTYFNYEAQQDKSGLPNDRFSAERPEGSISTLTIQRTEQRDSAMYRCASSVPHSPQVYGYTFGSGTRLTVV.

The V gene is TRBV6-5, the J gene TRBJ1-3; possibly TRBD1 for D (5 bases). The germline gives CDR1 MNHEY, CDR2 SVGAGI. The V gene lost 2 bases and the J gene lost 4 bases, with 9 bases spanning the gap. The CDR3 is 14 residues long. CDR3 sequence (DNA): TGTGCCAGCAGTTACCTCGGACAAGGAAACACCATATATTTT. This codes for CASSYLGQGNTIYF.

The chain has TRBV18 and TRBJ1-5; 11 bases line up with TRBD1. The ends lost 6 bases at V and 2 bases at J; junction bases unmatched: 15. Germline assignment: CDR1 KGHSH and CDR2 LQKENI. The CDR3 totals 19 residues. The CDR3, as DNA: TGTGCCAGCTCGGAATATACGGGACAGGGGGTTATCGGCAATCAGCCCCAGCATTTT. This encodes CASSEYTGQGVIGNQPQHF.

The gene calls are TRBV5-1 and TRBJ2-3; 11 positions match TRBD2. This CDR3 is 16 amino acids long. The V segment lost 2 bases and the J segment 7 bases; nucleotides outside the gene matches: 9. CDR1 and CDR2 (germline): SGHRS, YFSETQ. This chain's CDR3 is CASSFERSSGRNTQYF. The CDR3 region has the DNA TGCGCCAGCAGCTTTGAGCGCTCTAGCGGGAGGAATACGCAGTATTTT.

This clone appeared once. The DNA of the CDR3 is TGTGCCAGCAGCTCGAGGCCTAGCGGTTACAATGAGCAGTTCTTC. It encodes CASSSRPSGYNEQFF. The V call is TRBV7-2, the J call TRBJ2-1; 7 positions agree with TRBD2. CDR3 length equals 15 residues. Germline CDR1 and CDR2: SGHTA and FQGNSA. The V gene end was trimmed by 4 bases and the J gene end by 4 bases; junction bases not matched to a gene: 7.

V gene TRBV11-2 combines with J gene TRBJ2-2; D remains unclear. Trimming shortened V by 4 bases and J by 2 bases, and 5 bases separated the two germline ends. Germline values: CDR1 SGHAT, CDR2 FQNNGV. The CDR3 contains 13 residues. The CDR3 bases are TGTGCCAGCAGCTCCTTTAACACCGGGGAGCTGTTTTTT. This codes for CASSSFNTGELFF.